One T cell receptor beta chain is described in this entry. Time point of the sample: newly diagnosed GD, antithyroid drugs for less than 3 months. The TCR library was made from RNA extracted from PBMCs. This record belongs to a study of regulatory T cells in long-lasting Graves disease. In building TCR beta libraries, iRepertoire HTBI primers were used together with Arm-PCR of CDR3 regions. Each CDR3 protein is one row after TCRdb ran MiXCR on the multiplex PCR reads. This table has 410,000 or so distinct CDR3 sequences, under 15% appearing once. J lost 1 base, V lost 5 bases, and 6 bases had no gene match. Germline lookup yields CDR1 LNHNV and CDR2 YYDKDF (reference sequence). The CDR3 spans 16 residues. The sample was also reused in another study, on T cells in Graves' hyperthyroidism and ophthalmopathy.

This TCR was sampled from a woman in her 30s with Graves disease. The sample here was peripheral blood mononuclear cells (PBMCs), taken at new diagnosis, from a patient treated with antithyroid drugs. The chain has TRBV15 and TRBJ1-5, with 9 nucleotides matching TRBD1. Here the CDR3 reads CATSGWTGVSNQPQHF. As DNA, the CDR3 is TGTGCCACCAGCGGCTGGACAGGGGTAAGCAATCAGCCCCAGCATTTT.